Following are 12 T cell receptor beta chains from one sample sequenced in a study of T cells after yellow fever vaccination. MiXCR, run by TCRdb on the 5' RACE reads, gives a single entry per CDR3 protein. In the table there are under 600,000 distinct CDR3 sequences, approximately 15% of which are singletons. Sequencing used PBMCs, obtained on the day of the yellow fever booster vaccination. The source is a man younger than 45 who received the YFV17D yellow fever vaccine.

The chain recombines TRBV14 with TRBJ2-5, with no clear D. Deletions cut 6 bases from V and 2 bases from J, with 19 bases between. Germline lookup yields CDR1 SGHDN and CDR2 FVKESK. The CDR3 totals 16 residues. CDR3 sequence reads: CASSPRIRSIQETQYF. DNA for the CDR3: TGTGCCAGCAGTCCCCGCATTAGAAGTATTCAAGAGACCCAGTACTTC.

This chain uses TRBV7-2 with TRBJ2-5, with D perhaps TRBD1 or TRBD2 (6 bases each). The germline V gene encodes CDR1 SGHTA and CDR2 FQGNSA. Trimming left V 3 bases short and J 5 bases short, with 16 bases between. The length of the CDR3 is 15 residues. The CDR3 DNA follows: TGTGCCAGCAGCTTTCCCGGGGGCATTAGGGAGACCCAGTACTTC. It codes for CASSFPGGIRETQYF. Full variable domain (outside the CDR3, taken from reference TRBV7-2 and TRBJ2-5): GAGVSQSPSNKVTEKGKDVELRCDPISGHTALYWYRQSLGQGLEFLIYFQGNSAPDKSGLPSDRFSAERTGGSVSTLTIQRTQQEDSAVYLCASSFPGGIRETQYFGPGTRLLVL.

This clonotype has more than one count but fewer than ten. The V gene is TRBV4-3, the J gene TRBJ2-7; 8 bases are a match to TRBD1. Germline CDR1 and CDR2: LGHNA and YSLEER. This CDR3 comprises 15 residues. Losses at the gene ends were 4 bases for V and 5 bases for J; bases not matched to a gene: 10. CDR3: CASSPTFSQGDEQYF. DNA for the CDR3: TGCGCCAGCAGCCCAACCTTCTCACAGGGGGACGAGCAGTACTTC.

This clonotype was seen more than once but under ten times. J is TRBJ2-6 and V is TRBV7-2, with no clear D. Trimming pared 8 bases from V and 0 bases from J, leaving 11 bases between. CDR1 and CDR2 from the germline V gene are SGHTA and FQGNSA. This CDR3 has 15 amino acids. The CDR3 DNA sequence: TGTGCCAGCGGGTATTTTAACTCTGGGGCCAACGTCCTGACTTTC. Encoded protein: CASGYFNSGANVLTF.

V gene TRBV6-2 or TRBV6-3 combines with J gene TRBJ2-1, with D possibly being TRBD2 (6 bases). V lost 1 base, J lost 7 bases, and 20 bases lay in between. CDR3 length: 17 residues. Germline values: CDR1 MNHEY, CDR2 SVGEGT. The chain's CDR3 is CASSYYLREIYSNEQFF. The CDR3 bases are TGTGCCAGCAGTTACTACCTCCGGGAGATTTACAGTAATGAGCAGTTCTTC.

There are a few counts of this clonotype. The chain is built from TRBV12-3 or TRBV12-4 and TRBJ2-6, with 7 bases aligning to TRBD1. This CDR3 contains 18 residues. CDR3 residues: CTCSLGRTGVTGANVLTF. The CDR3 DNA is TGTACCTGCAGTTTAGGACGCACAGGGGTAACTGGGGCCAACGTCCTGACTTTC.

There are a few counts of this clonotype. The chain combines TRBV9 with TRBJ2-5; 7 nucleotides align to TRBD1. J lost 3 bases, V lost 4 bases, and 9 bases had no gene match. CDR1 is SGDLS and CDR2 is YYNGEE in the germline V gene. This CDR3 is built from 15 residues. The CDR3 reads CASSPHQGQKETQYF. As DNA, the CDR3 is TGTGCCAGCAGCCCACATCAGGGACAGAAAGAGACCCAGTACTTC. Combining the CDR3 with reference TRBV9 and TRBJ2-5 gives the whole variable domain DSGVTQTPKHLITATGQRVTLRCSPRSGDLSVYWYQQSLDQGLQFLIQYYNGEERAKGNILERFSAQQFPDLHSELNLSSLELGDSALYFCASSPHQGQKETQYFGPGTRLLVL.

This clonotype was observed a handful of times. The chain has TRBV7-3 and TRBJ2-1; TRBD1 matches 9 bases. V was clipped by 4 bases and J by 6 bases; unmatched bases: 10. CDR1 is SGHTA and CDR2 is FQGTGA in the germline V gene. The CDR3 has 16 amino acids. In DNA form, the CDR3 reads TGTGCCAGCAGCTCTGAACAGGGGGCTATGGGCAATGAGCAGTTCTTC. It encodes CASSSEQGAMGNEQFF.

V and J are TRBV7-7 and TRBJ1-4; D gene uncertain. Trimming cost V 5 bases and J 8 bases, with 15 bases left between them. From germline, CDR1 is SSHAT and CDR2 FNYEAQ (reference sequence). The CDR3 spans 14 residues. The CDR3 sequence: CASSPRLTPEKLFF. The CDR3, as DNA: TGTGCCAGCAGCCCAAGATTGACACCCGAAAAACTGTTTTTT.

V and J are TRBV6-5 and TRBJ2-6; TRBD2 might be the D (6 bases). Trimming cost V 2 bases and J 4 bases, with 9 bases left between them. The germline CDR1 and CDR2 sequences are MNHEY and SVGAGI. This CDR3 region has 15 residues. CDR3 nucleotide sequence: TGTGCCAGCAGTTACGGGAGGTCCGGGGCCAACGTCCTGACTTTC. Protein: CASSYGRSGANVLTF.

The CDR3 sequence: CASSRAKVETQYF. The CDR3 DNA follows: TGTGCCAGTAGTAGAGCAAAAGTCGAGACCCAGTACTTC. The V call is TRBV19, the J call TRBJ2-5; D remains unclear. CDR3 length: 13 amino acids. Trimming left V 4 bases short and J 5 bases short, with 11 bases between. CDR1 LNHDA and CDR2 SQIVND come from the germline V gene (reference sequence).

This clonotype was seen only a few times. The CDR3 protein is CASSPIDLQETQYF. The CDR3 DNA sequence: TGTGCCAGCAGCCCTATCGACTTGCAAGAGACCCAGTACTTC. This chain joins TRBV14 and TRBJ2-5, with D uncertain. CDR3 length: 14 residues. Germline CDR1 and CDR2: SGHDN and FVKESK. The V and J ends lost 4 bases and 2 bases respectively, with 11 bases between them.